These 5 T cell receptor beta chains were sequenced from one sample in a study of blood T cell repertoires in COVID-19. Profiled with immunoSEQ multiplex PCR; TCRdb holds only in-frame clones, not every one. The sample includes 200,000 to 250,000 clones, about nine tenths of them seen just once. Specimen: peripheral blood. The receptor source for this set is a man aged 30-40 years with COVID-19, enrolled during active disease.

The V and J genes are TRBV4-3 and TRBJ2-6, with 7 bases aligning to TRBD2. V lost 0 bases and J lost 4; bases outside the gene matches: 6. The CDR3 totals 17 residues. Germline CDR1 is LGHNA and CDR2 is YSLEER. CDR3 nucleotides: TGCGCCAGCAGCCAAGATCCGGCTAGCGGAGGGGCCAACGTCCTGACTTTC. It specifies CASSQDPASGGANVLTF.

This clone showed up just once. The gene calls are TRBV6-5 and TRBJ1-1; D possibly corresponds to TRBD1 (5 bases). Germline values: CDR1 MNHEY, CDR2 SVGAGI. Trimming took off 6 bases at V and 0 bases at J, with 14 bases between the two ends. The CDR3 totals 15 residues. CDR3 amino acids: CASRNPGAMNTEAFF. The CDR3 DNA sequence: TGTGCCAGCAGGAACCCTGGGGCTATGAACACTGAAGCTTTCTTT.

This clone was observed a handful of times. This chain joins TRBV9 and TRBJ1-6; 9 nucleotides align to TRBD1. The CDR3 has 15 amino acids. V lost 2 bases to trimming and J lost 8 bases; unmatched junction nucleotides: 5. Looked up from germline, CDR1 is SGDLS and CDR2 is YYNGEE. The CDR3 DNA reads as TGTGCCAGCAGCGTCCGGGACAGGGCTGATTCACCCCTCCACTTT. As protein: CASSVRDRADSPLHF.

The genes are TRBV5-1 and TRBJ1-1; D not resolved. The germline CDR1 and CDR2 sequences are SGHRS and YFSETQ. The V end was cut by 0 bases, the J end by 4 bases, with 13 bases between. CDR3 length equals 15 residues. The CDR3 is CASSLAAFSVTEAFF. DNA of the CDR3: TGCGCCAGCAGCTTGGCAGCGTTCTCCGTCACTGAAGCTTTCTTT.

The rearrangement links TRBV21-1 to TRBJ1-2. TRBV21-1 is labeled a pseudogene. CDR3 length: 20 residues. The CDR3 reads CASSKRTRVKDFSNNYGYTF. CDR3 nucleotides: TGTGCCAGCAGCAAACGTACAAGAGTTAAGGACTTCTCAAATAACTATGGCTACACCTTC.